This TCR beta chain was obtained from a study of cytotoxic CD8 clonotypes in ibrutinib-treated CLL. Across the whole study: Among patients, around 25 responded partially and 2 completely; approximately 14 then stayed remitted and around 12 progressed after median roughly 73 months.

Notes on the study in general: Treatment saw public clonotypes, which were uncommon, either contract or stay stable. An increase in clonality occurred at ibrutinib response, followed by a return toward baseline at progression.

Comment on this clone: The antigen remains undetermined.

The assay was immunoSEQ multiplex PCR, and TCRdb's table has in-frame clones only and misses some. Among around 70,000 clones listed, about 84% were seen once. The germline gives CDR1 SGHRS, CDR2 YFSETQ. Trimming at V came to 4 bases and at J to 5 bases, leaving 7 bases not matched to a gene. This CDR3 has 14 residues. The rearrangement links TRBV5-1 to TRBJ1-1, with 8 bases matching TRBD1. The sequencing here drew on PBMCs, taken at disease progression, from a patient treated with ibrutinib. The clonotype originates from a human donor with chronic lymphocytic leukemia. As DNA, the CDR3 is TGCGCCAGCAGCCTGGACAGGGTGGGAACTGAAGCTTTCTTT. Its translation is CASSLDRVGTEAFF. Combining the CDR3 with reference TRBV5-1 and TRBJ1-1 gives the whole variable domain KAGVTQTPRYLIKTRGQQVTLSCSPISGHRSVSWYQQTPGQGLQFLFEYFSETQRNKGNFPGRFSGRQFSNSRSEMNVSTLELGDSALYLCASSLDRVGTEAFFGQGTRLTVV.